The clone carrying this T cell receptor beta chain has more than one count but fewer than ten. No antigen is known for it. This entry comes from a study of vaccination effects on CD4 cells after COVID-19. Across the study: The cohort was immunized with two doses of either the BNT162b2 or mRNA-1273 vaccine.

Generated by immunoSEQ multiplex PCR, the TCRdb table keeps only in-frame clones and is missing some. This sample has more than 35,000 clones, with roughly 70% found just once. Trimming cost V 1 base and J 4 bases, with 10 bases left between them. The CDR3 covers 15 residues. Germline values: CDR1 SGHTA, CDR2 FQGNSA. Viral peptide pools were used in the ViraFEST assay to expand antigen-specific CD4+ T cells, and sequencing came afterward. Once cultured for 10 days, the cells underwent separation to obtain CD4+ T cells. The person had PCR-confirmed SARS-CoV-2 infection between March and December 2020. PBMC cultures contained around 2 million cells per well, 8.5 to 10 IU/ml IL-2 and approximately 9.4 ug/ml peptides.

This chain connects TRBV7-2 to TRBJ2-2; TRBD2 might be the D (6 bases). The source material was CD4+ T cells from PBMCs cultured with a peptide pool, sampled before COVID-19 vaccination. The source is a human donor who had a prior SARS-CoV-2 infection. Here the CDR3 reads CASSLVGGTTGELFF. CDR3 nucleotides: TGTGCCAGCAGCTTAGTGGGAGGTACCACCGGGGAGCTGTTTTTT. Full variable domain (rest looked up from reference TRBV7-2 and TRBJ2-2): GAGVSQSPSNKVTEKGKDVELRCDPISGHTALYWYRQSLGQGLEFLIYFQGNSAPDKSGLPSDRFSAERTGGSVSTLTIQRTQQEDSAVYLCASSLVGGTTGELFFGEGSRLTVL.